The 27 T cell receptor beta chains reported below all come from one sample, sequenced in a study of T-cell reconstitution after alpha-beta-depleted transplantation in children. As it was prepared, the TCRbeta library received unique molecular identifiers. TCRdb redid the calling of the PCR reads with MiXCR, one entry per CDR3 protein. The sample carries roughly 120,000 distinct CDR3 sequences, 9% to 12% recorded once. The sequenced sample was PBMCs from the stem cell graft donor, obtained from the stem cell graft. The receptors originated from a human donor who donated a stem cell graft to a child with acute lymphoblastic leukemia.

This clonotype appeared many times. The V gene is TRBV5-1, the J gene TRBJ2-1; D unclear. V lost 4 bases and J lost 3, with 8 bases in between. CDR3 length: 13 residues. CDR1 and CDR2 (germline): SGHRS, YFSETQ. CDR3 residues: CASSDSNYNEQFF. CDR3 nucleotides: TGCGCCAGCAGCGACTCCAACTACAATGAGCAGTTCTTC.

At least ten counts were recorded for this clonotype. The genes are TRBV7-2 and TRBJ1-5, with TRBD1 matching over 7 bases. V lost 5 bases and J lost 7; bases outside the gene matches: 11. The CDR3 contains 15 residues. Per germline, CDR1 SGHTA and CDR2 FQGNSA. The CDR3 bases are TGTGCCAGCAGCCCGGGACAGCTTCCATGGCAGCCCCAGCATTTT. Protein: CASSPGQLPWQPQHF.

In this sample, this clonotype turned up many times. This sequence joins TRBV20-1 and TRBJ2-7, with D possibly TRBD1 on 5 matching bases. The CDR3 covers 12 residues. Trimming shortened V by 4 bases and J by 4 bases, and 11 bases separated the two germline ends. Germline V gives CDR1 DFQATT, CDR2 SNEGSKA (reference sequence). The CDR3 region is CSATRDLYEQYF. DNA of the CDR3: TGCAGTGCTACCAGGGATTTATACGAGCAGTACTTC.

This clonotype was detected ten times or more. The chain joins TRBV6-5 to TRBJ1-1, with no clear D. This CDR3 spans 14 amino acids. Germline lookup yields CDR1 MNHEY and CDR2 SVGAGI. V lost 2 bases and J 10 bases, leaving 17 bases between the germline ends. The CDR3 here is CASSYRNVLVGAFF. CDR3 nucleotide sequence: TGTGCCAGCAGTTACAGGAATGTTTTGGTAGGAGCTTTCTTT.

This clonotype was seen repeatedly, ten times or more. The gene calls are TRBV5-1 and TRBJ2-2; 8 bases are shared with TRBD1. The CDR3 has 14 amino acids. With V trimmed by 2 bases and J by 7 bases, 4 bases remained unmatched. Germline values: CDR1 SGHRS, CDR2 YFSETQ. The CDR3, as DNA: TGCGCCAGCAGCTTTCAGGGGGCTGGCGGGGAGCTGTTTTTT. Its protein product is CASSFQGAGGELFF.

DNA for the CDR3: TGTGCCAGCAGCATGGGACTAGCCAACACCGGGGAGCTGTTTTTT. Its translation is CASSMGLANTGELFF. The gene calls are TRBV7-3 and TRBJ2-2, with TRBD2 matching 9 bases. The trim removed 5 bases at V and 2 bases at J, leaving 3 bases unmatched. Germline CDR1 is SGHTA and CDR2 is FQGTGA. The CDR3 contains 15 residues.

At least ten counts were recorded for this clonotype. The rearrangement joins TRBV24-1 to TRBJ2-3; the D call may be TRBD1 or TRBD2 (5 bases each). The CDR3 covers 15 residues. Germline V CDR1 and CDR2: KGHDR, SFDVKD. V shed 5 bases and J shed 1 base, with 12 bases lying between them. The DNA for the CDR3 is TGTGCCACCAGTGGGGGCAGGACTGGCACAGATACGCAGTATTTT. It yields the protein CATSGGRTGTDTQYF.

This clonotype was seen repeatedly, ten times or more. The chain carries TRBV2 and TRBJ1-2; the D gene is possibly TRBD1 (5 bases). This CDR3 is built from 14 residues. The germline gives CDR1 SNHLY, CDR2 FYNNEI. V lost 6 bases, J lost 0 bases, and 11 bases lay in between. The CDR3 nucleotides are TGTGCCAGCAGAGCCAGGGCTGCTAACTATGGCTACACCTTC. It codes for CASRARAANYGYTF.

This clonotype showed up many times. This chain links TRBV14 with TRBJ1-2; no clear D. The germline V and J ends were trimmed by 1 base and 4 bases, with 10 bases remaining between them. In germline, CDR1 is SGHDN, CDR2 FVKESK. The CDR3 runs to 14 residues. The CDR3 DNA is TGTGCCAGCAGCCAAGTCCCGGCCGGCTATGGCTACACCTTC. As protein: CASSQVPAGYGYTF.

This clonotype was observed at least ten times. The chain uses TRBV27 and TRBJ1-5; perhaps TRBD1 as D (5 bases). Germline CDR1 and CDR2: MNHEY and SMNVEV (reference sequence). The CDR3 loop spans 16 amino acids. Trimming shortened V by 5 bases and J by 0 bases, and 14 bases separated the two germline ends. DNA for the CDR3: TGTGCCAGCAGTCCCCTTGCAGGGAGTAGCAATCAGCCCCAGCATTTT. This translates into CASSPLAGSSNQPQHF.

There are many counts of this clonotype. The chain uses TRBV4-2 and TRBJ2-6; no clear D gene. Germline CDR1 is LGHNA and CDR2 is YNFKEQ. CDR3 length: 18 amino acids. V was cut by 4 bases and J by 2 bases, with 18 bases left in between. The CDR3 spells CASSLGQNKRAGANVLTF. CDR3 bases: TGTGCCAGCAGCCTAGGTCAAAATAAAAGAGCTGGGGCCAACGTCCTGACTTTC.

This clonotype was recorded at least ten times. The J gene is TRBJ2-7, the V gene TRBV27; D is uncertain. Trimming removed 0 bases at V and 4 bases at J, with 13 bases between. CDR1 and CDR2 from the germline V gene are MNHEY and SMNVEV (reference sequence). The CDR3 runs 15 residues. The CDR3 DNA sequence: TGTGCCAGCAGTTTATCAGGGCCCGGTTCTTACGAGCAGTACTTC. Translating gives CASSLSGPGSYEQYF.

This clonotype has at least ten counts. This chain links TRBV12-3 or TRBV12-4 with TRBJ2-1; tentatively, D is TRBD2 (5 bases). The CDR3 consists of 14 residues. V was cut by 7 bases and J by 2 bases, with 12 bases left in between. The CDR3 sequence: CASTTVSAYNEQFF. The CDR3 region has the DNA TGTGCCAGCACCACCGTTAGCGCCTACAATGAGCAGTTCTTC.

This clonotype was observed many times. Written as DNA, the CDR3 is TGTGCCAGCAGCGTCCCGGCGCTCGGACTAGGGTTCTCCTACAATGAGCAGTTCTTC. This gives the protein CASSVPALGLGFSYNEQFF. V is TRBV9 and J is TRBJ2-1; 7 bases fit TRBD2. The CDR3 consists of 19 residues. V dropped 2 bases and J dropped 0; count of bases not matched to a gene: 14. CDR1 and CDR2 from the germline V gene are SGDLS and YYNGEE.

The rearrangement uses TRBV7-2 and TRBJ1-5; D gene unclear. Trimming took 2 bases from V and 7 from J, leaving 9 bases between them. The CDR3 is 13 residues long. Germline V gene data show CDR1 as SGHTA and CDR2 as FQGNSA. The CDR3 reads CASSLTQNQPQHF. In DNA, the CDR3 is TGTGCCAGCAGCTTAACACAAAACCAGCCCCAGCATTTT.

This clonotype was picked up many times. V is TRBV7-2 and J is TRBJ2-1; D may be TRBD1 (6 bases). CDR3 length: 15 residues. Trimming shortened V by 5 bases and J by 4 bases, and 15 bases separated the two germline ends. The germline V gene encodes CDR1 SGHTA and CDR2 FQGNSA. This CDR3 reads CASSQRQEIYNEQFF. CDR3 bases: TGTGCCAGCAGCCAAAGACAGGAGATTTACAATGAGCAGTTCTTC.

This clonotype was detected many times. This sequence joins TRBV7-8 and TRBJ2-7, with TRBD1 matching 9 bases. The CDR3 extends over 14 amino acids. The V gene's germline CDR1 is SGHVS and CDR2 FQNEAQ. V lost 7 bases and J lost 3; bases outside the gene matches: 7. As DNA, the CDR3 is TGTGCCAGCACCGGGGACAGGGACCTCTACGAGCAGTACTTC. Its translation is CASTGDRDLYEQYF. The full variable domain, rest sourced from reference TRBV7-8 and TRBJ2-7, is GAGVSQSPRYKVAKRGQDVALRCDPISGHVSLFWYQQALGQGPEFLTYFQNEAQLDKSGLPSDRFFAERPEGSVSTLKIQRTQQEDSAVYLCASTGDRDLYEQYFGPGTRLTVT.

This clonotype showed up many times. The rearrangement uses TRBV3-1 and TRBJ2-1, with D possibly TRBD1 on 7 matching bases. This CDR3 is 15 amino acids long. From germline, CDR1 is LGHDT and CDR2 YNNKEL (reference sequence). V was trimmed by 5 bases and J by 5 bases, leaving 16 bases between them. CDR3 sequence reads: CASSGGQGVNNEQFF. In DNA, the CDR3 is TGTGCCAGCAGCGGGGGGCAGGGGGTTAACAATGAGCAGTTCTTC.

A few counts support this clonotype. The chain employs TRBV29-1 and TRBJ2-3; 7 bases match TRBD2. There are 14 residues in the CDR3. The trim removed 7 bases at V and 4 bases at J, leaving 11 bases unmatched. Germline CDR1 reads SQVTM; CDR2 reads ANQGSEA. CDR3 sequence: CSAAAGRASDTQYF. CDR3 nucleotide sequence: TGCAGCGCCGCAGCGGGGAGGGCCTCAGATACGCAGTATTTT.

This clonotype has a count of ten or more. The rearrangement joins TRBV21-1 to TRBJ2-4. TRBV21-1 is recorded as a pseudogene. The CDR3 extends over 17 amino acids. The CDR3 reads CASSKVMGSVAKNIQYF. The CDR3 DNA is TGTGCCAGCAGCAAAGTCATGGGGTCGGTAGCCAAAAACATTCAGTACTTC.

In this sample, this clonotype turned up many times. This sequence joins TRBV6-5 and TRBJ2-2; D not certain. Per the germline V gene, CDR1 is MNHEY and CDR2 is SVGAGI. The CDR3 is 13 residues long. Trimming stripped 1 base from V and 7 bases from J, with 7 bases between. CDR3 nucleotides: TGTGCCAGCAGTTACTTCCATGGCGGGGAGCTGTTTTTT. Amino acid sequence: CASSYFHGGELFF.

The V and J genes are TRBV29-1 and TRBJ2-7; 9 nucleotides align to TRBD1. The CDR3 loop spans 13 amino acids. The V segment lost 7 bases and the J segment 6 bases; nucleotides outside the gene matches: 10. The germline CDR1 and CDR2 sequences are SQVTM and ANQGSEA. The CDR3 protein is CSAGTGLPGEQYF. As DNA, the CDR3 is TGCAGCGCCGGGACAGGGCTCCCCGGCGAGCAGTACTTC.

At least ten counts were recorded for this clonotype. The chain combines TRBV12-3 or TRBV12-4 with TRBJ2-2; D call uncertain. Trimming shortened V by 6 bases and J by 1 base, and 9 bases separated the two germline ends. This CDR3 has 14 amino acids. CDR3 sequence reads: CASSFVLNTGELFF. The CDR3 bases are TGTGCCAGCAGCTTCGTTCTGAACACCGGGGAGCTGTTTTTT.

This clonotype was observed many times. The rearrangement uses TRBV29-1 and TRBJ2-2, with 14 bases matching TRBD2. Trimming took 6 bases from V and 1 from J; bases not matched to a gene: 4. Germline V gene sequence: CDR1 SQVTM, CDR2 ANQGSEA. The CDR3 extends over 16 amino acids. This CDR3 is CSVAGTSGRNTGELFF. The CDR3 nucleotides are TGCAGCGTCGCCGGGACTAGCGGGAGGAACACCGGGGAGCTGTTTTTT.

This clonotype showed up many times. The chain carries TRBV12-3 or TRBV12-4 and TRBJ2-1, with D maybe TRBD1 (7 bases). V dropped 6 bases and J dropped 3 bases, with 21 bases sitting between them. This CDR3 region has 17 residues. CDR3 DNA sequence: TGTGCCAGCAGCATGGCCGGTGGAGGGGGCGTCTACAATGAGCAGTTCTTC. As protein: CASSMAGGGGVYNEQFF.

This clonotype showed up many times. V and J are TRBV11-1 and TRBJ2-6; TRBD2 matches 7 bases. The CDR3 has 18 residues. V trimming: 2 bases; J trimming: 0 bases; junction bases outside the gene matches: 7. The germline V gene encodes CDR1 SGHAT and CDR2 FQDESV (reference sequence). The CDR3 nucleotides read TGTGCCAGCAGCTTACGGGAGGAGACGGCCTCTGGGGCCAACGTCCTGACTTTC. This gives the protein CASSLREETASGANVLTF. Full variable domain (remainder filled in from reference TRBV11-1 and TRBJ2-6): EAEVAQSPRYKITEKSQAVAFWCDPISGHATLYWYRQILGQGPELLVQFQDESVVDDSQLPKDRFSAERLKGVDSTLKIQPAELGDSAMYLCASSLREETASGANVLTFGAGSRLTVL.

This clonotype has ten or more counts. The chain has TRBV20-1 and TRBJ1-5, with TRBD1 as a possible D gene (5 bases). Germline V gene sequence: CDR1 DFQATT, CDR2 SNEGSKA (reference sequence). The CDR3 extends over 13 amino acids. The germline V and J ends were trimmed by 3 bases and 1 base, with 7 bases remaining between them. Here the CDR3 DNA reads TGCAGTGCTAGTGGACAAAGCAATCAGCCCCAGCATTTT. It codes for CSASGQSNQPQHF.